The 27 T cell receptor beta chains listed next were all sequenced from one sample in a study of early stage breast cancer tumors. Assay used: immunoSEQ multiplex PCR; TCRdb lists only in-frame clones, some missing. The sample holds 8,500 to 10,000 clones, around 79% seen once. The sequencing input was normal breast tissue next to the tumor. The source is a person aged 40 to 49 with breast cancer.

The chain recombines TRBV7-6 with TRBJ2-3, with 7 bases lining up with TRBD1. This CDR3 spans 14 amino acids. From germline, CDR1 is SGHVS and CDR2 FNYEAQ. V was clipped by 5 bases and J by 4 bases; unmatched bases: 6. CDR3 region: CASSPRQGSDTQYF. Written as DNA, the CDR3 is TGTGCCAGCAGCCCACGACAGGGATCAGATACGCAGTATTTT.

V gene TRBV6-1 combines with J gene TRBJ2-7, with TRBD2 matching over 8 bases. The CDR3 loop spans 13 amino acids. Germline V gives CDR1 MNHNS, CDR2 SASEGT. J lost 5 bases, V lost 6 bases, and 6 bases had no gene match. CDR3 protein: CASRAGGYNEQYF. For the CDR3, the DNA is TGTGCCAGCAGGGCGGGAGGATACAACGAGCAGTACTTC.

This chain connects TRBV4-1 to TRBJ2-7; 7 bases map to TRBD1. This CDR3 comprises 15 residues. Germline loops: CDR1 MGHRA, CDR2 YSYEKL. With 6 bases clipped from V and 0 bases from J, the junction kept 8 bases outside the gene matches. CDR3 nucleotides: TGCGCCAGCAGTGAGGGGGCCCACAGCTCCTACGAGCAGTACTTC. Translation gives CASSEGAHSSYEQYF.

V usage is TRBV10-2 and J usage is TRBJ2-2; D is ambiguous. This CDR3 has 15 residues. Per germline, CDR1 WSHSY and CDR2 SAAADI. Trimming removed 7 bases from V and 1 base from J, with 13 bases in between. CDR3 sequence reads: CASTQQQRNTGELFF. CDR3 in DNA: TGCGCCAGCACTCAACAACAGCGGAACACCGGGGAGCTGTTTTTT.

With respect to this clone: Other DNA sequences in the same sample also yield this CDR3. V usage is TRBV4-1 and J usage is TRBJ1-1; no clear D. Trimming pared 1 base from V and 2 bases from J, leaving 14 bases between. CDR1 is MGHRA and CDR2 is YSYEKL in the germline V gene. This CDR3 contains 16 residues. In nucleotides, the CDR3 is TGCGCCAGCAGCCAAGTGCCGCCCGGGCGAAACACTGAAGCTTTCTTT. The encoded protein is CASSQVPPGRNTEAFF.

The chain has TRBV29-1 and TRBJ2-3; TRBD1 or TRBD2 may be the D gene (6 bases each). The CDR3 has 14 residues. Looked up from germline, CDR1 is SQVTM and CDR2 is ANQGSEA. V lost 6 bases and J lost 2, with 15 bases in between. The CDR3 nucleotides are TGCAGCGTAGTGAAGGGGGAGGCCACAGATACGCAGTATTTT. Its translation: CSVVKGEATDTQYF.

The CDR3 protein is CASTTQYGYTF. The CDR3 DNA is TGTGCCAGTACGACCCAGTATGGCTACACCTTC. The V call is TRBV19, the J call TRBJ1-2, with D unclear. CDR3 length: 11 residues. Germline assignment: CDR1 LNHDA and CDR2 SQIVND (reference sequence). Trimming shortened V by 7 bases and J by 5 bases, and 8 bases separated the two germline ends.

This chain joins TRBV15 and TRBJ2-5; possibly TRBD2 for D (7 bases). CDR1 is LNHNV, CDR2 YYDKDF, per germline (reference sequence). The ends were cut back, 5 bases at V and 5 bases at J, with 18 bases in the middle. This CDR3 is 15 amino acids long. CDR3 bases: TGTGCCACCAGCGGAGGGGGAGGGCCGTGGGAGACCCAGTACTTC. As protein: CATSGGGGPWETQYF. Together with reference TRBV15 and TRBJ2-5, the CDR3 gives the full variable domain: DAMVIQNPRYQVTQFGKPVTLSCSQTLNHNVMYWYQQKSSQAPKLLFHYYDKDFNNEADTPDNFQSRRPNTSFCFLDIRSPGLGDTAMYLCATSGGGGPWETQYFGPGTRLLVL.

The J gene is TRBJ1-5, the V gene TRBV19; D may be TRBD1 (6 bases). The CDR3 spans 16 residues. CDR1 is LNHDA, CDR2 SQIVND, per germline (reference sequence). Trimming took off 3 bases at V and 3 bases at J, with 15 bases between the two ends. As DNA, the CDR3 is TGTGCCAGTAGTATCCGGACAGTGGGGAACAATCAGCCCCAGCATTTT. It yields the protein CASSIRTVGNNQPQHF.

The chain couples TRBV6-1 to TRBJ2-3, with TRBD1 identical over 7 bases. The junction had 10 bases not matched to a gene; V was cut back by 7 bases and J by 6 bases. Germline V CDR1 and CDR2: MNHNS, SASEGT. The length of the CDR3 is 14 residues. CDR3 DNA sequence: TGTGCCAGCACCGGGACAGCAAGCCAGGATACGCAGTATTTT. Protein product: CASTGTASQDTQYF.

The CDR3 is CASRPGLAATDTQYF. CDR3 DNA: TGTGCCAGCAGACCGGGACTAGCGGCCACAGATACGCAGTATTTT. The V and J genes are TRBV2 and TRBJ2-3; 11 nucleotides align to TRBD2. V gave up 6 bases and J gave up 2 bases; unmatched junction bases: 4. The CDR3 totals 15 residues. CDR1 and CDR2 (germline): SNHLY, FYNNEI.

J is TRBJ2-1 and V is TRBV18, with 10 bases lining up with TRBD2. The V gene's germline CDR1 is KGHSH and CDR2 LQKENI. V lost 3 bases, J lost 15 bases, and 8 bases stayed unmatched. CDR3 length: 13 residues. CDR3 protein: CASSPLAGEPTFF. DNA for the CDR3: TGTGCCAGCTCACCCCTAGCGGGAGAGCCGACGTTCTTC.

The table lists this clone with a few counts. The J gene is TRBJ2-2, the V gene TRBV11-2; D remains ambiguous. The CDR3 extends over 13 amino acids. Germline-derived CDR1 and CDR2 are SGHAT and FQNNGV. V was clipped by 1 base and J by 5 bases, with 5 bases between them. This CDR3 is CASSLGGTGELFF. The CDR3 region has the DNA TGTGCCAGCAGCTTAGGTGGAACCGGGGAGCTGTTTTTT.

This clone was recorded a few times. The chain employs TRBV29-1 and TRBJ2-2, with D possibly being TRBD1 (6 bases). Trimming took 6 bases from V and 2 from J, leaving 10 bases between them. From germline, CDR1 is SQVTM and CDR2 ANQGSEA. CDR3 length: 13 residues. CDR3 in DNA: TGCAGCGTATGGGACACAAACACCGGGGAGCTGTTTTTT. It encodes CSVWDTNTGELFF.

This clone came up a few times. The chain links TRBV11-1 to TRBJ2-7; D assignment may be TRBD1 or TRBD2 (5 bases each). The V end lost 4 bases, the J end lost 4 bases, and 17 bases lay between the germline ends. The CDR3 length is 15 residues. Germline CDR1 SGHAT, CDR2 FQDESV (reference sequence). CDR3 region: CASSWWDDGTYEQYF. In DNA, the CDR3 is TGTGCCAGCAGCTGGTGGGACGATGGGACGTACGAGCAGTACTTC.

The rearrangement joins TRBV6-1 to TRBJ1-1; D ambiguous. This CDR3 has 14 amino acids. With 7 bases removed from V and 1 base from J, the gap between germline ends came to 13 bases. Germline CDR1 is MNHNS and CDR2 is SASEGT. The CDR3 DNA reads TGTGCCAGCACCCCCCCCGGCGCGAACACTGAAGCTTTCTTT. Its translation is CASTPPGANTEAFF.

For this clone: The junction differs from germline at one of its ends, possibly a read error. This chain joins TRBV5-5 and TRBJ2-7, with unresolved D. Germline-derived CDR1 and CDR2 are SGHKS and YYEKEE (reference sequence). This CDR3 spans 13 amino acids. CDR3 region: CASSLAEHSLREF. The CDR3 DNA sequence: TGTGCCAGCAGCTTGGCAGAACACTCCTTAAGGGAATTC.

The CDR3 protein is CATSRVQISPNTEAFF. The CDR3 coding sequence is TGTGCCACCAGCAGAGTACAAATTTCACCGAACACTGAAGCTTTCTTT. J is TRBJ1-1 and V is TRBV15, with D unresolved. This CDR3 region has 16 residues. V lost 1 base and J 1 base, leaving 13 bases between the germline ends. Germline V lookup: CDR1 LNHNV, CDR2 YYDKDF (reference sequence).

The chain recombines TRBV15 with TRBJ2-7, with D possibly being TRBD1 or TRBD2 (5 bases each). This CDR3 region has 18 residues. Germline V gene sequence: CDR1 LNHNV, CDR2 YYDKDF (reference sequence). Trimming took 3 bases from V and 5 from J, leaving 26 bases between them. The CDR3 region is CATSRGRRSGNPSHEQYF. The DNA of the CDR3 is TGTGCCACCAGCAGGGGGCGTCGGTCCGGGAACCCGTCCCACGAGCAGTACTTC.

This chain links TRBV2 with TRBJ2-3, with D possibly being TRBD2 (6 bases). This CDR3 is 16 amino acids long. The V end lost 3 bases, the J end lost 2 bases, and 15 bases lay between the germline ends. Germline V gene data show CDR1 as SNHLY and CDR2 as FYNNEI. The CDR3 sequence: CASSEQVGTATDTQYF. The CDR3 DNA follows: TGTGCCAGCAGTGAGCAGGTTGGGACTGCCACAGATACGCAGTATTTT.

This clone has a handful of counts. This chain links TRBV12-5 with TRBJ2-2; D is possibly TRBD1 (6 bases). The V and J ends lost 2 bases and 3 bases respectively, with 10 bases between them. From germline, CDR1 is LGHNT and CDR2 FRNRAP. CDR3 length: 15 residues. The CDR3 spells CASGLWQGYTGELFF. CDR3 nucleotides: TGTGCTAGTGGTTTGTGGCAGGGGTACACCGGGGAGCTGTTTTTT.

The chain employs TRBV5-8 and TRBJ2-3; perhaps TRBD2 as D (6 bases). Germline lookup yields CDR1 SGHTS and CDR2 YDEGEE. V was cut by 4 bases and J by 2 bases, with 14 bases left in between. This CDR3 spans 15 amino acids. The CDR3 DNA reads as TGTGCCAGCAGCAGTGGGACTTGGTCCACAGATACGCAGTATTTT. Encoded protein: CASSSGTWSTDTQYF.

The rearrangement links TRBV7-9 to TRBJ2-1; the match to TRBD2 covers 7 bases. V was clipped by 4 bases and J by 9 bases; unmatched bases: 15. The CDR3 is 16 amino acids. In germline, CDR1 is SEHNR, CDR2 FQNEAQ (reference sequence). This CDR3 is CASSWDGAGRRSEQFF. In nucleotides, the CDR3 is TGTGCCAGCAGCTGGGACGGTGCCGGGAGGCGTAGTGAGCAGTTCTTC.

The chain links TRBV10-3 to TRBJ2-5; 7 bases match TRBD2. Germline CDR1 is ENHRY and CDR2 is SYGVKD. The J segment lost 4 bases and the V segment lost 3 bases, leaving 5 bases of the junction unmatched. The CDR3 length is 14 residues. The CDR3 DNA reads TGTGCCATCAGTGAATCTGGGGAGGGAGAGACCCAGTACTTC. It codes for CAISESGEGETQYF.

The chain joins TRBV6-1 to TRBJ2-6, with TRBD2 identical over 7 bases. This CDR3 has 20 amino acids. Trimming at V came to 0 bases and at J to 2 bases, leaving 13 bases not matched to a gene. Germline CDR1 is MNHNS and CDR2 is SASEGT. The CDR3 DNA reads TGTGCCAGCAGTGAAGCGTTTGGGGCGGGAGATATTGCTGGGGCCAACGTCCTGACTTTC. Protein: CASSEAFGAGDIAGANVLTF.

The chain couples TRBV10-3 to TRBJ2-1, with D tentatively TRBD2 (5 bases). Germline values: CDR1 ENHRY, CDR2 SYGVKD. The CDR3 covers 12 residues. The germline V and J ends were trimmed by 6 bases and 6 bases, with 9 bases remaining between them. The CDR3, as DNA: TGTGCCATCAGGGACTCTGCCAATGAGCAGTTCTTC. It yields the protein CAIRDSANEQFF.

In its sample, this clone is medium-sized (0.01 to 0.1%). The chain carries TRBV7-9 and TRBJ1-3; D unresolved. The CDR3 length is 17 residues. Germline-derived CDR1 and CDR2 are SEHNR and FQNEAQ (reference sequence). V was clipped by 6 bases and J by 0 bases, with 18 bases between them. CDR3 region: CASSGTGSVYSGNTIYF. The CDR3 nucleotides read TGTGCCAGCAGTGGAACTGGTTCAGTGTACTCTGGAAACACCATATATTTT.